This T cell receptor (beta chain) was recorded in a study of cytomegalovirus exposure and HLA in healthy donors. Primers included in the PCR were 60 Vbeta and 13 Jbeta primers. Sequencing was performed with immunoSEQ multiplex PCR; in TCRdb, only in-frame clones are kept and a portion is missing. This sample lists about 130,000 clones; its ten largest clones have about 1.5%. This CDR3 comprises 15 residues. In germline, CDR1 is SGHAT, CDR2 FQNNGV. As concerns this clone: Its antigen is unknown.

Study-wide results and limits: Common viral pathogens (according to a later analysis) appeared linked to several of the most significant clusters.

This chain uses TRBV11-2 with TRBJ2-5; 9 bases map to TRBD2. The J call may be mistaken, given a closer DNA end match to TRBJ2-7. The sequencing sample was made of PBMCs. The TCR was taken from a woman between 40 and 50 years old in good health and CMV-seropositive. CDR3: CASSLVRGRAPEQYF. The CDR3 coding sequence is TGTGCCAGCAGCTTAGTTCGCGGGAGGGCCCCCGAGCAGTACTTC.